This entry concerns a single TCR beta chain. In the same sample, other DNA sequences code for this CDR3. This sample is part of a study of shared clonotypes between healthy human individuals. This CDR3 is built from 15 residues. Trimming took 0 bases from V and 4 from J; bases not matched to a gene: 1. The germline gives CDR1 KGHSH, CDR2 LQKENI. Assay used: immunoSEQ multiplex PCR; TCRdb lists only in-frame clones, some missing. The sample consists of approximately 2,000,000 clones, less than 95% of them appearing once. What was sequenced was naive CD4+ T cells from PBMCs. Subset defined: CD45RA+ positively selected. This TCR derives from a man aged 18 to 30 in good health. Some clones in this sample may be carry-over from other donors' samples. The chain uses TRBV18 and TRBJ2-5; 11 positions match TRBD1. This CDR3 is CASSPPGQGGETQYF. CDR3 nucleotide sequence: TGTGCCAGCTCACCACCGGGACAGGGGGGAGAGACCCAGTACTTC.